Following are 28 T cell receptor beta chains from one sample sequenced in a study of T cell responses to AZD1222 COVID-19 vaccine. Measured with immunoSEQ multiplex PCR; TCRdb has only the in-frame clones, and not every one. Of about 190,000 clones listed, over 80% are singletons. This sample comprised peripheral blood, obtained on day 0 of AZD1222 vaccination. Receptors were obtained from an adult in good health.

The CDR3 loop reads CASSLGGFTEAFF. The DNA of the CDR3 is TGTGCCAGCAGCTTAGGGGGATTCACTGAAGCTTTCTTT. The V gene is TRBV7-2, the J gene TRBJ1-1, with D uncertain. Germline CDR1 and CDR2: SGHTA and FQGNSA. Trimming left V 1 base short and J 4 bases short, with 7 bases between. CDR3 size: 13 residues.

This clone was observed once. The V call is TRBV15, the J call TRBJ1-5; 7 nucleotides align to TRBD1. Germline V gives CDR1 LNHNV, CDR2 YYDKDF (reference sequence). The V and J ends lost 1 base and 7 bases, in that order; junction bases with no gene match: 4. The CDR3 is 14 residues long. CDR3 sequence (DNA): TGTGCCACCAGCAGAGTAGACAGGGACCAGCCCCAGCATTTT. Translating it yields CATSRVDRDQPQHF.

V is TRBV2 and J is TRBJ1-6, with 9 nucleotides matching TRBD1. The CDR3 length is 15 residues. CDR1 is SNHLY, CDR2 FYNNEI, per germline. With 6 bases clipped from V and 7 bases from J, the junction kept 7 bases outside the gene matches. The CDR3 nucleotides are TGTGCCAGCAGGGCCGGACAGGGGCGGAATTCACCCCTCCACTTT. It encodes CASRAGQGRNSPLHF.

The V call is TRBV2, the J call TRBJ2-5; TRBD1 is a possible D gene (6 bases). This CDR3 is built from 15 residues. V was cut by 7 bases and J by 5 bases, with 20 bases left in between. The germline CDR1 and CDR2 sequences are SNHLY and FYNNEI. The CDR3 is CASTIDPSTGETQYF. CDR3 bases: TGTGCCAGCACCATAGACCCAAGCACAGGGGAGACCCAGTACTTC.

The rearrangement joins TRBV5-4 to TRBJ1-4, with D tentatively TRBD1 (5 bases). Trimming pared 4 bases from V and 5 bases from J, leaving 12 bases between. The length of the CDR3 is 14 residues. Germline V gives CDR1 SGHNT, CDR2 YYREEE (reference sequence). In DNA, the CDR3 is TGTGCCAGCAGCAGACACGGGGGAAATGAAAAACTGTTTTTT. Protein sequence: CASSRHGGNEKLFF.

This sequence joins TRBV4-1 and TRBJ1-5; TRBD1 aligns across 9 bases. The CDR3 is 18 amino acids. Germline V gene data show CDR1 as MGHRA and CDR2 as YSYEKL. The V gene end was trimmed by 1 base and the J gene end by 5 bases; junction bases not matched to a gene: 12. In nucleotides, the CDR3 is TGCGCCAGCAGCCAAGGGCGAACCGGGACAGGGAAACATCAGCCCCAGCATTTT. Protein sequence: CASSQGRTGTGKHQPQHF.

The chain is built from TRBV5-4 and TRBJ2-5; 11 bases are a match to TRBD2. Germline V gene sequence: CDR1 SGHNT, CDR2 YYREEE (reference sequence). J lost 6 bases, V lost 0 bases, and 10 bases had no gene match. This CDR3 spans 17 amino acids. DNA of the CDR3: TGTGCCAGCAGCTTGGGTCCTGGTGGGACTAGCGGAAAGACCCAGTACTTC. Translating gives CASSLGPGGTSGKTQYF.

The chain joins TRBV9 to TRBJ1-2, with D possibly being TRBD1 (5 bases). The V gene's germline CDR1 is SGDLS and CDR2 YYNGEE. The CDR3 is 16 residues long. V gave up 0 bases and J gave up 2 bases, with 14 bases separating them. In DNA form, the CDR3 reads TGTGCCAGCAGCGTAGAGGGGAGGCCTTCCAACTATGGCTACACCTTC. It encodes CASSVEGRPSNYGYTF.

The gene calls are TRBV24-1 and TRBJ1-5; 8 bases align to TRBD1. V dropped 4 bases and J dropped 4; count of bases not matched to a gene: 8. There are 16 residues in the CDR3. Germline CDR1 KGHDR, CDR2 SFDVKD. The DNA of the CDR3 is TGTGCCACCAGTGACAGGACAGGGTTAAGGAATCAGCCCCAGCATTTT. Amino acid sequence: CATSDRTGLRNQPQHF.

The chain uses TRBV5-5 and TRBJ1-5; 11 nucleotides match TRBD1. Germline CDR1 and CDR2: SGHKS and YYEKEE (reference sequence). This CDR3 is built from 15 residues. The V and J ends lost 3 bases and 6 bases, in that order; junction bases with no gene match: 5. The CDR3 coding sequence is TGTGCCAGCAGCTGGGGGACAGGGGGGAGTCAGCCCCAGCATTTT. Residues: CASSWGTGGSQPQHF.

V is TRBV18 and J is TRBJ1-2; 9 nucleotides match TRBD1. CDR1 is KGHSH and CDR2 is LQKENI in the germline V gene. Trimming removed 3 bases from V and 2 bases from J; junction bases left unmatched: 4. The CDR3 has 15 residues. The CDR3 protein is CASSPRDRENYGYTF. CDR3 nucleotides: TGTGCCAGCTCACCCCGGGACAGGGAAAACTATGGCTACACCTTC. Filled out from reference TRBV18 and TRBJ1-2, the complete variable domain reads NAGVMQNPRHLVRRRGQEARLRCSPMKGHSHVYWYRQLPEEGLKFMVYLQKENIIDESGMPKERFSAEFPKEGPSILRIQQVVRGDSAAYFCASSPRDRENYGYTFGSGTRLTVV.

The gene calls are TRBV19 and TRBJ1-1, with 7 bases matching TRBD1. CDR3 length: 15 amino acids. V was pared by 10 bases and J by 1 base, with 12 bases of the junction left unmatched. The germline V gene encodes CDR1 LNHDA and CDR2 SQIVND (reference sequence). CDR3 sequence reads: CATQGGLLQNTEAFF. The CDR3 DNA follows: TGTGCCACCCAGGGGGGGTTACTTCAGAACACTGAAGCTTTCTTT. The whole variable domain, remainder taken from reference TRBV19 and TRBJ1-1, is DGGITQSPKYLFRKEGQNVTLSCEQNLNHDAMYWYRQDPGQGLRLIYYSQIVNDFQKGDIAEGYSVSREKKESFPLTVTSAQKNPTAFYLCATQGGLLQNTEAFFGQGTRLTVV.

This sequence joins TRBV3-1 (or the pseudogene TRBV3-2) and TRBJ1-2, with D possibly TRBD1 on 6 matching bases. Germline V gene sequence: CDR1 LGHDT, CDR2 YNNKEL (reference sequence). V gave up 0 bases and J gave up 7 bases, with 15 bases separating them. The CDR3 covers 15 residues. The CDR3 loop is CASSQDDRPSIGYTF. Here the CDR3 DNA reads TGTGCCAGCAGCCAAGACGACAGGCCGAGCATTGGCTACACCTTC.

The J gene is TRBJ2-2, the V gene TRBV7-9; no reliable D call. The V gene lost 7 bases and the J gene lost 4 bases, with 7 bases spanning the gap. CDR1 is SEHNR and CDR2 is FQNEAQ in the germline V gene (reference sequence). The CDR3 is made up of 12 amino acids. CDR3 residues: CASTWGTGELFF. In DNA form, the CDR3 reads TGTGCCAGCACCTGGGGCACCGGGGAGCTGTTTTTT.

Of note for this clone: Other DNA sequences within the sample encode an identical CDR3. The chain recombines TRBV18 with TRBJ1-5; D remains unclear. V lost 3 bases and J lost 4, with 7 bases in between. CDR1 KGHSH and CDR2 LQKENI come from the germline V gene. The CDR3 consists of 13 residues. DNA for the CDR3: TGTGCCAGCTCACCGGACGGTAATCAGCCCCAGCATTTT. This gives the protein CASSPDGNQPQHF. Together with reference TRBV18 and TRBJ1-5, the CDR3 gives the full variable domain: NAGVMQNPRHLVRRRGQEARLRCSPMKGHSHVYWYRQLPEEGLKFMVYLQKENIIDESGMPKERFSAEFPKEGPSILRIQQVVRGDSAAYFCASSPDGNQPQHFGDGTRLSIL.

The chain uses TRBV5-1 and TRBJ2-3; 9 bases agree with TRBD1. The V segment lost 4 bases and the J segment 5 bases; nucleotides outside the gene matches: 8. CDR3 length: 15 amino acids. Germline CDR1 and CDR2: SGHRS and YFSETQ. The CDR3, as DNA: TGCGCCAGCAGCCAAGGGACAGGGAAGGTAGATACGCAGTATTTT. It is translated as CASSQGTGKVDTQYF.

The chain is built from TRBV30 and TRBJ2-7; 8 nucleotides align to TRBD1. This CDR3 has 14 residues. V shed 8 bases, J shed 2 bases, and the junction held 11 bases outside the gene matches. Germline V gene sequence: CDR1 GTSNPN, CDR2 SVGIG (reference sequence). This chain's CDR3 is CAGTLGQGAYEQYF. The CDR3 DNA reads as TGTGCCGGGACCTTAGGACAGGGAGCCTACGAGCAGTACTTC.

The chain uses TRBV14 and TRBJ1-6, with no clear D. Germline loops: CDR1 SGHDN, CDR2 FVKESK. Trimming took 2 bases from V and 13 from J, leaving 9 bases between them. There are 12 residues in the CDR3. The chain's CDR3 is CASSQFSVPLHF. The CDR3 DNA is TGTGCCAGCAGCCAATTCTCAGTCCCCCTCCACTTT.

The V and J genes are TRBV18 and TRBJ1-6; no clear D gene. Germline-derived CDR1 and CDR2 are KGHSH and LQKENI. The CDR3 runs 14 residues. The germline V and J ends were trimmed by 3 bases and 9 bases, with 12 bases remaining between them. In nucleotides, the CDR3 is TGTGCCAGCTCACCGGGCAATTTCGTTTCACCCCTCCACTTT. Residues: CASSPGNFVSPLHF.

The chain employs TRBV7-3 and TRBJ2-1; 9 bases fit TRBD1. The CDR3 length is 16 residues. Trimming at V came to 0 bases and at J to 1 base, leaving 1 base not matched to a gene. The V gene's germline CDR1 is SGHTA and CDR2 FQGTGA. The CDR3 DNA follows: TGTGCCAGCAGCTTAACGGGACAGGGTTCCTACAATGAGCAGTTCTTC. Its protein product is CASSLTGQGSYNEQFF.

V and J are TRBV19 and TRBJ2-1; D perhaps matches TRBD1 (5 bases). The CDR3 is 15 residues long. The germline CDR1 and CDR2 sequences are LNHDA and SQIVND (reference sequence). V dropped 5 bases and J dropped 0 bases, with 11 bases sitting between them. CDR3 coding DNA: TGTGCCAGTAGTTTCCAGGGTATCTCCTACAATGAGCAGTTCTTC. This gives the protein CASSFQGISYNEQFF. Filled out from reference TRBV19 and TRBJ2-1, the complete variable domain reads DGGITQSPKYLFRKEGQNVTLSCEQNLNHDAMYWYRQDPGQGLRLIYYSQIVNDFQKGDIAEGYSVSREKKESFPLTVTSAQKNPTAFYLCASSFQGISYNEQFFGPGTRLTVL.

The V gene is TRBV27, the J gene TRBJ1-6; D remains unclear. V gave up 3 bases and J gave up 6 bases, with 9 bases separating them. The germline CDR1 and CDR2 sequences are MNHEY and SMNVEV (reference sequence). The CDR3 spans 14 residues. This CDR3 is CASSFDGVNSPLHF. CDR3 sequence (DNA): TGTGCCAGCAGTTTTGACGGGGTTAATTCACCCCTCCACTTT.

This clone was detected once. The genes are TRBV6-5 and TRBJ1-2; TRBD1 might be the D (5 bases). Between the trimmed V and J ends, which lost 6 bases and 1 base, there was a span of 15 bases. CDR3 length: 15 residues. CDR1 is MNHEY, CDR2 SVGAGI, per germline. CDR3: CASSRLQVRNYGYTF. The CDR3 coding sequence is TGTGCCAGCAGCCGACTACAGGTCCGTAACTATGGCTACACCTTC.

V is TRBV5-1 and J is TRBJ2-3, with 11 bases fitting TRBD2. Unmatched junction bases numbered 6, after V lost 0 bases and J lost 6 bases. CDR1 and CDR2 from the germline V gene are SGHRS and YFSETQ. The CDR3 is made up of 16 amino acids. CDR3 coding DNA: TGCGCCAGCAGCTTGGGCTCTAGCGGGGGGTTCGATACGCAGTATTTT. This gives the protein CASSLGSSGGFDTQYF.

The rearrangement joins TRBV6-5 to TRBJ1-2; D uncertain. Trimming shortened V by 6 bases and J by 2 bases, and 10 bases separated the two germline ends. Germline V gene sequence: CDR1 MNHEY, CDR2 SVGAGI. This CDR3 is built from 13 residues. In DNA, the CDR3 is TGTGCCAGCAGCTCCGGGAAAAACTATGGCTACACCTTC. Translating it yields CASSSGKNYGYTF.

The chain uses TRBV19 and TRBJ2-3; D is unclear. This CDR3 comprises 14 residues. V was trimmed by 7 bases and J by 6 bases, leaving 17 bases between them. Germline V lookup: CDR1 LNHDA, CDR2 SQIVND (reference sequence). The CDR3 region is CASTADRPPDTQYF. The CDR3 DNA follows: TGTGCCAGTACCGCGGACCGGCCCCCGGATACGCAGTATTTT. Looking up the rest from reference TRBV19 and TRBJ2-3 gives the full variable domain: DGGITQSPKYLFRKEGQNVTLSCEQNLNHDAMYWYRQDPGQGLRLIYYSQIVNDFQKGDIAEGYSVSREKKESFPLTVTSAQKNPTAFYLCASTADRPPDTQYFGPGTRLTVL.

V and J are TRBV6-2 or TRBV6-3 and TRBJ1-5, with unresolved D. The CDR3 loop spans 15 amino acids. The ends were cut back, 2 bases at V and 4 bases at J, with 12 bases in the middle. The germline V gene has CDR1 MNHEY and CDR2 SVGEGT. The CDR3 nucleotides are TGTGCCAGCAGTTACGCGGGGTTGGGAAATCAGCCCCAGCATTTT. It yields the protein CASSYAGLGNQPQHF.

V gene TRBV6-5 combines with J gene TRBJ1-2; D might be TRBD1 (5 bases). V dropped 6 bases and J dropped 7 bases, with 12 bases sitting between them. From germline, CDR1 is MNHEY and CDR2 SVGAGI. This CDR3 contains 12 residues. The CDR3 sequence is CASRSGLSGYTF. In nucleotides, the CDR3 is TGTGCCAGCAGGTCAGGGTTGAGTGGCTACACCTTC.